A selection of T cell receptor beta chains follows, all from one sample in a study of shared clonotypes between healthy human individuals. Clones were read by immunoSEQ multiplex PCR, and TCRdb kept only the in-frame ones, dropping some. This table has approximately 1.9 million clones, about 93% appearing once. Sequenced: naive CD8+ T cells from PBMCs. These TCRs come from a man aged 18-30 years in good health. Some clones in this sample may be carry-over from other donors' samples. Each CDR3 is given with its conserved first and last residue. Each record gives: J gene, D gene, V gene, clone size, CDR3 protein, CDR3 DNA. A D gene is named only where the DNA matches it firmly. Size is omitted from some rows. Given values are once, few, many or a class for expanded clones.

j_call: TRBJ1-1
d_call: NA
v_call: TRBV13
clone_size: once
cdr3_aa: CASSLGPGENTEAFF
cdr3_nt: TGTGCCAGCAGCTTAGGTCCGGGAGAGAACACTGAAGCTTTCTTT

j_call: TRBJ2-2
d_call: TRBD2
v_call: TRBV11-2
clone_size: NA
cdr3_aa: CASSAGLAVTGELFF
cdr3_nt: TGTGCCAGCAGCGCCGGACTAGCAGTCACCGGGGAGCTGTTTTTT

j_call: TRBJ2-5
d_call: TRBD1
v_call: TRBV4-1
clone_size: NA
cdr3_aa: CASSPRQGANSVETQYF
cdr3_nt: TGCGCCAGCAGCCCTCGACAGGGGGCGAATTCGGTGGAGACCCAGTACTTC

j_call: TRBJ2-6
d_call: TRBD1
v_call: TRBV7-9
clone_size: NA
cdr3_aa: CASSTREGGYGANVLTF
cdr3_nt: TGTGCCAGCAGCACCCGGGAAGGGGGCTATGGGGCCAACGTCCTGACTTTC

j_call: TRBJ2-7
d_call: TRBD1
v_call: TRBV6-1
clone_size: NA
cdr3_aa: CASSESPRGPEQYF
cdr3_nt: TGTGCCAGCAGTGAGTCACCCAGGGGGCCCGAGCAGTACTTC

j_call: TRBJ2-5
d_call: NA
v_call: TRBV28
clone_size: NA
cdr3_aa: CASSLLFEGTQYF
cdr3_nt: TGTGCCAGCAGTTTACTATTTGAGGGGACCCAGTACTTC

j_call: TRBJ2-7
d_call: NA
v_call: TRBV28
clone_size: NA
cdr3_aa: CASGPWAEQYF
cdr3_nt: TGTGCCAGCGGCCCGTGGGCGGAGCAGTACTTC

j_call: TRBJ2-5
d_call: NA
v_call: TRBV19
clone_size: NA
cdr3_aa: CASRFLETQYF
cdr3_nt: TGTGCCAGTAGATTCTTGGAGACCCAGTACTTC

j_call: TRBJ1-4
d_call: NA
v_call: TRBV7-9
clone_size: NA
cdr3_aa: CASSFIVPGPNEKLFF
cdr3_nt: TGTGCCAGCAGCTTTATAGTCCCAGGACCCAATGAAAAACTGTTTTTT

j_call: TRBJ1-1
d_call: TRBD1
v_call: TRBV18
clone_size: NA
cdr3_aa: CASSQKTGVYTEAFF
cdr3_nt: TGTGCCAGCTCACAAAAAACAGGGGTTTACACTGAAGCTTTCTTT

j_call: TRBJ2-1
d_call: TRBD2
v_call: TRBV19
clone_size: NA
cdr3_aa: CASSIPGTSVHEQFF
cdr3_nt: TGTGCCAGTAGTATCCCCGGGACTAGCGTCCATGAGCAGTTCTTC

j_call: TRBJ1-5
d_call: NA
v_call: TRBV15
clone_size: NA
cdr3_aa: CATSGRNQPQHF
cdr3_nt: TGTGCCACCAGCGGCAGGAATCAGCCCCAGCATTTT

j_call: TRBJ2-5
d_call: NA
v_call: TRBV9
clone_size: NA
cdr3_aa: CASSGISGPTGETQYF
cdr3_nt: TGTGCCAGCAGCGGAATCTCGGGCCCCACTGGAGAGACCCAGTACTTC

j_call: TRBJ2-7
d_call: NA
v_call: TRBV4-1
clone_size: NA
cdr3_aa: CASSQFSYEQYF
cdr3_nt: TGCGCCAGCAGCCAATTTTCTTACGAGCAGTACTTC

j_call: TRBJ2-7
d_call: TRBD2
v_call: TRBV14
clone_size: NA
cdr3_aa: CASSPGLAAYEQYF
cdr3_nt: TGTGCCAGCAGCCCGGGACTAGCGGCCTACGAGCAGTACTTC

j_call: TRBJ2-7
d_call: NA
v_call: TRBV6-1
clone_size: NA
cdr3_aa: CASTPPWSYEQYF
cdr3_nt: TGTGCCAGCACCCCCCCGTGGTCCTACGAGCAGTACTTC

j_call: TRBJ2-4
d_call: TRBD1
v_call: TRBV7-9
clone_size: NA
cdr3_aa: CASSLAQAGGWDIQYF
cdr3_nt: TGTGCCAGCAGCTTAGCTCAGGCAGGGGGCTGGGACATTCAGTACTTC

j_call: TRBJ2-1
d_call: NA
v_call: TRBV5-1
clone_size: NA
cdr3_aa: CASSLSTNEQFF
cdr3_nt: TGCGCCAGCAGCTTGAGTACGAATGAGCAGTTCTTC

j_call: TRBJ1-2
d_call: TRBD1
v_call: TRBV2
clone_size: NA
cdr3_aa: CASSELATGEFGYTF
cdr3_nt: TGTGCCAGCAGTGAGTTGGCGACAGGGGAATTTGGCTACACCTTC

j_call: TRBJ1-2
d_call: NA
v_call: TRBV7-9
clone_size: once
cdr3_aa: CASSLVYVGTVSGYTF
cdr3_nt: TGTGCCAGCAGCTTAGTTTACGTGGGGACGGTCTCGGGCTACACCTTC

j_call: TRBJ2-3
d_call: NA
v_call: TRBV11-2
clone_size: NA
cdr3_aa: CASSLAPRRVVRARDTQYF
cdr3_nt: TGTGCCAGCAGCTTAGCTCCTCGACGTGTGGTTCGTGCGCGGGATACGCAGTATTTT

j_call: TRBJ1-5
d_call: NA
v_call: TRBV27
clone_size: NA
cdr3_aa: CASSSRGVRDSNQPQHF
cdr3_nt: TGTGCCAGCAGTTCTCGGGGAGTCAGGGATAGCAATCAGCCCCAGCATTTT

j_call: TRBJ2-7
d_call: NA
v_call: TRBV27
clone_size: NA
cdr3_aa: CASRLGTYFGGPSYEQYF
cdr3_nt: TGTGCCAGCAGATTGGGGACTTATTTCGGCGGGCCGTCCTACGAGCAGTACTTC

j_call: TRBJ1-1
d_call: TRBD1
v_call: TRBV5-1
clone_size: once
cdr3_aa: CASSPTTTGIEAFF
cdr3_nt: TGCGCCAGCAGCCCAACGACGACAGGGATTGAAGCTTTCTTT

j_call: TRBJ2-5
d_call: TRBD2
v_call: TRBV18
clone_size: NA
cdr3_aa: CASSPPHLAGGYQETQYF
cdr3_nt: TGTGCCAGCTCACCACCTCACCTAGCGGGAGGGTACCAAGAGACCCAGTACTTC

j_call: TRBJ1-2
d_call: NA
v_call: TRBV28
clone_size: NA
cdr3_aa: CASREIRFNYGYTF
cdr3_nt: TGTGCCAGCAGAGAAATACGGTTTAACTATGGCTACACCTTC

j_call: TRBJ1-1
d_call: NA
v_call: TRBV5-1
clone_size: NA
cdr3_aa: CASSQTPGWAEAFF
cdr3_nt: TGCGCCAGCAGCCAAACCCCGGGTTGGGCTGAAGCTTTCTTT

j_call: TRBJ2-2
d_call: TRBD1
v_call: TRBV10-3
clone_size: NA
cdr3_aa: CAIKDRGETGELFF
cdr3_nt: TGTGCCATAAAAGACAGGGGAGAGACCGGGGAGCTGTTTTTT

j_call: TRBJ1-3
d_call: NA
v_call: TRBV27
clone_size: NA
cdr3_aa: CASRSRGLSGNTIYF
cdr3_nt: TGTGCCAGCAGGTCGCGCGGCCTCTCTGGAAACACCATATATTTT

j_call: TRBJ1-1
d_call: TRBD1
v_call: TRBV27
clone_size: NA
cdr3_aa: CASSERQGVNTEAFF
cdr3_nt: TGTGCCAGCAGTGAGAGACAGGGGGTGAACACTGAAGCTTTCTTT

j_call: TRBJ2-2
d_call: NA
v_call: TRBV4-1
clone_size: NA
cdr3_aa: CASSPRRGTGELFF
cdr3_nt: TGCGCCAGCAGCCCGAGGAGGGGCACCGGGGAGCTGTTTTTT

j_call: TRBJ2-1
d_call: NA
v_call: TRBV6-4
clone_size: once
cdr3_aa: CASSDWVGDEQFF
cdr3_nt: TGTGCCAGCAGTGACTGGGTGGGGGATGAGCAGTTCTTC

j_call: TRBJ1-2
d_call: NA
v_call: TRBV10-3
clone_size: NA
cdr3_aa: CAIFTNTDKGYTF
cdr3_nt: TGTGCCATCTTCACGAACACGGACAAAGGCTACACCTTC

j_call: TRBJ1-4
d_call: NA
v_call: TRBV18
clone_size: NA
cdr3_aa: CASRTVPEKLFF
cdr3_nt: TGTGCCAGCCGGACGGTCCCGGAAAAACTGTTTTTT